This T cell receptor beta chain was sequenced for a study of blood T cells in healthy people across ages. Study outcomes and limitations: There were more naive CD4+ cells and higher diversity in long-lived donors than in aged donors. When one million T cells were used, diversity estimates were thought to be underestimates.

A J-beta primer mix and a sample-barcoded 5' primer were used in a second PCR of roughly 6 to 11 cycles. Every cDNA molecule bore a tag from a template-switch adaptor containing 12 random nucleotides. TCRdb re-derived calls from the 5' RACE reads in MiXCR, one entry per CDR3 protein. The repertoire holds 450,000 to 700,000 distinct CDR3 sequences, with 25% to 30% as singletons. CDR1 is MNHEY, CDR2 SVGAGI, per germline. The length of the CDR3 is 14 residues. The V end was cut by 7 bases, the J end by 4 bases, with 15 bases between. This clonotype was seen many times. As yet, its antigen is unknown. The genes are TRBV6-5 and TRBJ2-3; D ambiguous. Sequenced input: blood. The source is a woman aged 70-85 years in good health. CDR3 in amino acids: CASKLAFHPDTQYF. As DNA, the CDR3 is TGTGCCAGCAAGCTGGCCTTTCATCCAGATACGCAGTATTTT.